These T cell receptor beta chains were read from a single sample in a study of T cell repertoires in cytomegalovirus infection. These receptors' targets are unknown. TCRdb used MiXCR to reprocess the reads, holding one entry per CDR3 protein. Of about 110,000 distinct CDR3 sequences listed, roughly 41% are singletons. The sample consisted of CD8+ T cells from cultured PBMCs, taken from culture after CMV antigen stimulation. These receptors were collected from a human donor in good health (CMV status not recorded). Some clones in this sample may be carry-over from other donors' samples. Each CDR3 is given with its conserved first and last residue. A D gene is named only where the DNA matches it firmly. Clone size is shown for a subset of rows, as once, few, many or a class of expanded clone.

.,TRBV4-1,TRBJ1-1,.,CASSRSNRQRHTEAFF,TGCGCCAGCAGCCGATCCAACAGACAGCGCCACACTGAAGCTTTCTTT
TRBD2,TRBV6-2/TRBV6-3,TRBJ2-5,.,CASSYSGGIGETQYF,TGTGCCAGCAGTTACTCGGGGGGGATCGGGGAGACCCAGTACTTC
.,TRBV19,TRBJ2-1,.,CASSIGGANEQFF,TGTGCCAGTAGTATTGGGGGGGCCAATGAGCAGTTCTTC
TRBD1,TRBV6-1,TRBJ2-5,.,CASRSTGFSVKETQYF,TGTGCCAGCAGATCGACAGGGTTCTCGGTTAAAGAGACCCAGTACTTC
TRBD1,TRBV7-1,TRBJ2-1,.,CVSIERGPQNYNEQFF,TGTGTCAGCATCGAGAGGGGGCCGCAAAATTACAATGAGCAGTTCTTC
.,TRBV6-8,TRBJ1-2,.,CASSYSSSSGYTF,TGTGCCAGCAGTTACTCGAGCTCAAGTGGCTACACCTTC
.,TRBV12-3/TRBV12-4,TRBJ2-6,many,CASSFSRLASSGANVLTF,TGTGCCAGCAGTTTTAGTCGGTTAGCCTCCTCTGGGGCCAACGTCCTGACTTTC
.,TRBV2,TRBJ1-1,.,CASGERNTEAFF,TGTGCCAGCGGGGAGCGGAACACTGAAGCTTTCTTT
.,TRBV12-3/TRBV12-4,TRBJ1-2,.,CASTFGSYGYTF,TGTGCCAGCACCTTCGGGTCCTATGGCTACACCTTC
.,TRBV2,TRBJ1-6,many,CASSDGNYNSPLHF,TGTGCCAGCAGTGACGGGAACTATAATTCACCCCTCCACTTT
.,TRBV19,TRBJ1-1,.,CASSLWTRGTEAFF,TGTGCCAGTAGTCTATGGACCCGAGGCACTGAAGCTTTCTTT
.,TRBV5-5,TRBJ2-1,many,CASSSQRRAYNEQFF,TGTGCCAGCAGCTCGCAGAGACGCGCCTACAATGAGCAGTTCTTC
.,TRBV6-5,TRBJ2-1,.,CASSGPGGRAWVSYNEQFF,TGTGCCAGCAGTGGGCCCGGGGGGCGAGCTTGGGTATCCTACAATGAGCAGTTCTTC
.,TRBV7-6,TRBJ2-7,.,CASSLEGRGDEQYF,TGTGCCAGCAGCTTAGAGGGGCGGGGCGACGAGCAGTACTTC
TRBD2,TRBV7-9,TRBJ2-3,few,CASSLAGGLAGGVRTTEEVDTQYF,TGTGCCAGCAGCTTAGCGGGGGGACTAGCGGGGGGAGTGAGGACGACGGAAGAAGTGGATACGCAGTATTTT
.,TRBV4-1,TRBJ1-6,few,CASSHGSSYNSPLHF,TGCGCCAGCAGCCACGGAAGCTCCTATAATTCACCCCTCCACTTT
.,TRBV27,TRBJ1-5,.,CASSLSWSGNQPQHF,TGTGCCAGCAGTTTATCATGGTCGGGCAATCAGCCCCAGCATTTT
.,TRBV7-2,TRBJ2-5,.,CASSLEVDAAWETQYF,TGTGCCAGCAGCTTAGAGGTTGACGCGGCGTGGGAGACCCAGTACTTC
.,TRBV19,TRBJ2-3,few,CASSIASVADTQYF,TGTGCCAGTAGTATCGCTAGCGTCGCAGATACGCAGTATTTT
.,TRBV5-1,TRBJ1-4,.,CASSFGTGIEKLFF,TGCGCCAGCAGCTTCGGAACAGGCATTGAAAAACTGTTTTTT
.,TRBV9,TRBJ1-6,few,CASSVRPFGTLTEHNSPLHF,TGTGCCAGCAGCGTACGGCCTTTTGGGACACTCACAGAACACAATTCACCCCTCCACTTT
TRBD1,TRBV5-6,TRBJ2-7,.,CASSVRGQTYEQYF,TGTGCCAGCAGCGTTAGGGGACAGACCTACGAGCAGTACTTC